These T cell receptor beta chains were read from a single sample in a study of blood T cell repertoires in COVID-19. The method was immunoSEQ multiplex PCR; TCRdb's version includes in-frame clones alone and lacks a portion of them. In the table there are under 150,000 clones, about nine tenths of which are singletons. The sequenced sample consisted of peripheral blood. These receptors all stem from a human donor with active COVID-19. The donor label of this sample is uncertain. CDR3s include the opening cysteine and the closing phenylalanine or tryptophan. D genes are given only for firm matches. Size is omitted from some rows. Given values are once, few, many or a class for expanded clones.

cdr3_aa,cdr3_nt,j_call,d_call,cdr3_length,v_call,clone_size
CASSLGLQGYFTYEQYF,TGTGCCAGCAGCTTGGGCCTACAGGGGTATTTCACCTACGAGCAGTACTTC,TRBJ2-7,TRBD1,17,TRBV7-2,.
CASSDYGGPTDTQYF,TGTGCCAGCAGTGATTACGGGGGGCCCACAGATACGCAGTATTTT,TRBJ2-3,.,15,TRBV6-4,.
CASSPLPTASNQPQHF,TGTGCCAGCAGTCCGCTCCCGACAGCAAGCAATCAGCCCCAGCATTTT,TRBJ1-5,.,16,TRBV6-2/TRBV6-3,.
CATSDTGDTQYF,TGTGCCACCAGTGATACGGGTGATACGCAGTATTTT,TRBJ2-3,.,12,TRBV24-1,.
CASSQGFEAFF,TGTGCCAGCAGTCAGGGGTTTGAAGCTTTCTTT,TRBJ1-1,.,11,TRBV6-5,.
CASSEFRSNYGYTF,TGTGCCAGCAGTGAATTCAGATCTAACTATGGCTACACCTTC,TRBJ1-2,.,14,TRBV2,.
CASSLVRYNEQFF,TGTGCCAGCAGTTTAGTCAGATACAATGAGCAGTTCTTC,TRBJ2-1,.,13,TRBV12-3/TRBV12-4,.
CASSHSRGQGQSPLHF,TGTGCCAGTAGCCACTCAAGAGGACAGGGACAGTCACCCCTCCACTTT,TRBJ1-6,TRBD1,16,TRBV19,.
CASSQDYGTGSYEQYF,TGTGCCAGCAGCCAAGATTATGGGACAGGGTCATACGAGCAGTACTTC,TRBJ2-7,TRBD1,16,TRBV3-1/TRBV3-2,.
CASSPEGLAGVYEQYF,TGTGCCAGCAGCCCCGAGGGACTAGCGGGGGTCTACGAGCAGTACTTC,TRBJ2-7,TRBD2,16,TRBV7-2,.
CASFRGPTDTQYF,TGTGCCAGCTTCAGGGGGCCGACAGATACGCAGTATTTT,TRBJ2-3,TRBD1,13,TRBV18,.
CASSKGPVSYNEQFF,TGTGCCAGCAGCAAGGGGCCAGTCTCCTACAATGAGCAGTTCTTC,TRBJ2-1,.,15,TRBV9,.
CASSPSGPLAKNIQYF,TGTGCCAGCAGCCCCTCTGGGCCCCTAGCCAAAAACATTCAGTACTTC,TRBJ2-4,.,16,TRBV5-5,few
CASSPRLGARGYTF,TGTGCCAGCTCACCCAGGCTGGGGGCGCGGGGCTACACCTTC,TRBJ1-2,.,14,TRBV18,.
CASSTGFGYTF,TGTGCCAGCAGCACAGGGTTTGGCTACACCTTC,TRBJ1-2,.,11,TRBV7-6,.
CASSAERWEQYF,TGTGCCAGCAGTGCCGAGCGCTGGGAGCAGTACTTC,TRBJ2-7,.,12,TRBV25-1,.